Presented here are 3 T cell receptor beta chains from one specimen sequenced in a study of blood T cell repertoires in COVID-19. Sequencing was performed with immunoSEQ multiplex PCR; in TCRdb, only in-frame clones are kept and a portion is missing. Here the sample spans around 300,000 clones, 88% being singletons. Material for sequencing was PBMCs or T cells enriched from blood (not recorded which). The origin of the receptors is a woman in her fifties or sixties in a cohort exposed to, infected with or recovered from COVID-19 (not recorded which).

The chain uses TRBV28 and TRBJ1-4, with 8 bases fitting TRBD1. J was trimmed by 5 bases and V by 9 bases; bases with no gene match: 8. The CDR3 is 14 amino acids. The germline gives CDR1 MDHEN, CDR2 SYDVKM. This CDR3 reads CARDSDRGNEKLFF. As DNA, the CDR3 is TGTGCCAGGGATTCAGACAGGGGAAATGAAAAACTGTTTTTT.

The V call is TRBV28, the J call TRBJ1-5; 9 positions agree with TRBD1. Germline V CDR1 and CDR2: MDHEN, SYDVKM. J lost 4 bases, V lost 5 bases, and 6 bases had no gene match. This CDR3 region has 15 residues. CDR3 protein: CASSHPGTGNQPQHF. The CDR3 nucleotides read TGTGCCAGCAGTCACCCCGGGACAGGGAATCAGCCCCAGCATTTT.

This chain links TRBV29-1 with TRBJ2-1, with TRBD2 identical over 7 bases. The length of the CDR3 is 14 residues. Per the germline V gene, CDR1 is SQVTM and CDR2 is ANQGSEA. J was trimmed by 5 bases and V by 7 bases; bases with no gene match: 11. The CDR3 coding sequence is TGCAGCGGGATTCAGGGAGGGTTCAACAATGAGCAGTTCTTC. Residues: CSGIQGGFNNEQFF.